The T cell receptor (beta chain) described here comes from a study of blood T cell repertoires in COVID-19 (dated by TCRdb to 2020 to 2021). Describing the broader study: Samples from collaborators originated in the United States, Italy and Spain and spanned both the acute and convalescent phases of COVID-19. The material from the prospective study consisted of cDNA or gDNA derived from T cells, B-cell-depleted T cells, or PBMCs. Deeply sampled blood TCRbeta repertoires from subjects exposed to, actively infected with, or recovered from COVID-19 were included in the dataset. The repertoires were made available in a free public database intended to serve as a resource for research on the immune response to SARS-CoV-2. The samples were drawn from the first 160 participants of the ongoing ImmuneRACE study and from 950 to 1,500 subjects provided by 6 global collaborators. The sample metadata nearly always contained a de-identified subject ID, COVID-19 status, age in years and sex. Where available, HLA class I and class II types were obtained from metadata supplied by the sample provider rather than from assay-based typing.

Overall study outcomes, separate from this receptor: How much clinical and demographic metadata was included differed by source and by participant, and the metadata was provided uncurated.

The immunoSEQ Assay, a bias-controlled multiplex PCR, was used to amplify TCRbeta CDR3 regions from genomic DNA. For the original study's pipeline: Nucleated cell counts per sample were estimated from amplification of reference gene primers within the assay. Sequence reads were collapsed and filtered to measure the absolute abundance of every unique TCRbeta CDR3 rearrangement. Productive Simpson clonality was computed per sample as the square root of Simpson's diversity index over productive rearrangements. TCRdb obtained this table from immuneACCESS and retained in-frame rearrangements with V and J assigned. These tables miss some clones; where compared with another copy, unresolved V genes account for less than half of the shortfall, and the remainder is unexplained. V, J and clone size are taken as reported in that table, and D and trimming were inferred from the DNA itself. The sample table contains about 81,000 clones; only one count was recorded for about 96% of them. Around 4% of the sample rests with the top ten.

Concerning this clone: Its antigen is unknown. It has no much larger one-base neighbor in the sample; base qualities were not kept.

Each collaborating institution followed its own protocols to collect whole blood in K2EDTA tubes. Collaborator samples were shipped for TCRbeta analysis as frozen whole blood, isolated PBMCs, or DNA extracted from either sample type. Relative to germline, V is 5 bases shorter and J is 6 bases shorter, with 17 bases between their ends. CDR1 and CDR2 are drawn from the germline V gene: SGHAT, FQNNGV. From the cysteine up to the phenylalanine, the CDR3 has a length of 14 residues. The kept DNA is CDR3 alone, 42 bases in frame from the first base. Sequencing was carried out using peripheral blood. The V and J segments used are TRBV11-2 and TRBJ2-7, and TRBD1 may be the D gene, going by 6 matching bases. The clonotype was recovered from a human donor with active COVID-19. The donor label of this sample is uncertain. This receptor carries the CDR3 CASSPRGTGSEQYF. In nucleotides, the sequence is TGTGCCAGCAGCCCGCGAGGCACAGGGTCCGAGCAGTACTTC.